The 22 T cell receptor beta chains below were found in one sample sequenced in a study of graft-versus-host responses after intestinal transplantation. This table comes from immunoSEQ multiplex PCR, and its TCRdb copy is limited to in-frame clones, with some not included. The sample shows about 54,000 clones, around 90% of them seen only once. The sequences come from PBMCs, collected 650 to 670 days after intestinal transplant. The receptor set was obtained from a human patient who received an intestinal transplant, so some T cells may come from the graft donor.

The J gene is TRBJ2-2, the V gene TRBV2; no clear D. There are 15 residues in the CDR3. V gave up 6 bases and J gave up 1 base, with 12 bases separating them. CDR1 and CDR2 (germline): SNHLY, FYNNEI. Written as DNA, the CDR3 is TGTGCCAGCAGGAAGGGTCCAATGAACACCGGGGAGCTGTTTTTT. It codes for CASRKGPMNTGELFF.

The rearrangement uses TRBV13 and TRBJ2-5; D gene uncertain. V was clipped by 5 bases and J by 3 bases, with 10 bases between them. Germline CDR1 PRHDT, CDR2 FYEKMQ (reference sequence). The CDR3 runs to 13 residues. The CDR3 DNA sequence: TGTGCCAGCAGCGGTTACGCCGAAGAGACCCAGTACTTC. It is translated as CASSGYAEETQYF.

The chain combines TRBV4-1 with TRBJ2-7; 8 bases are a match to TRBD1. This CDR3 is 13 amino acids long. CDR1 MGHRA and CDR2 YSYEKL come from the germline V gene. J gave up 6 bases and V 3 bases, and 4 bases lay outside the gene matches. For the CDR3, the DNA is TGCGCCAGCAGCCATGGACAGGGCTCCGAGCAGTACTTC. As protein: CASSHGQGSEQYF.

This chain joins TRBV27 and TRBJ2-1; 8 positions match TRBD2. Unmatched junction bases numbered 11, after V lost 3 bases and J lost 7 bases. Per germline, CDR1 MNHEY and CDR2 SMNVEV (reference sequence). The CDR3 is made up of 16 amino acids. CDR3 sequence reads: CASSFIGREARNEQFF. The CDR3 DNA follows: TGTGCCAGCAGTTTTATCGGGAGGGAGGCTCGGAATGAGCAGTTCTTC.

The chain joins TRBV5-4 to TRBJ2-3, with 7 bases fitting TRBD1. V shed 4 bases and J 4 bases; nucleotides not matched to a gene: 12. This CDR3 region has 16 residues. CDR1 is SGHNT, CDR2 YYREEE, per germline (reference sequence). CDR3 bases: TGTGCCAGCAGCCCTAGGGACAGTGGGTGGGCAGATACGCAGTATTTT. The encoded protein is CASSPRDSGWADTQYF.

This clone was seen a single time. The chain is built from TRBV9 and TRBJ2-7; no clear D gene. V was pared by 0 bases and J by 4 bases, with 11 bases between. Germline CDR1 and CDR2: SGDLS and YYNGEE. The CDR3 is made up of 14 amino acids. CDR3: CASSVEGIGYEQYF. Here the CDR3 DNA reads TGTGCCAGCAGCGTAGAAGGGATCGGGTACGAGCAGTACTTC.

The chain couples TRBV5-1 to TRBJ1-2; 9 bases line up with TRBD1. In germline, CDR1 is SGHRS, CDR2 YFSETQ. With V trimmed by 0 bases and J by 2 bases, 8 bases remained unmatched. This CDR3 comprises 17 residues. CDR3 nucleotides: TGCGCCAGCAGCTTGGCCATAACAGGGGGCGCGAACTATGGCTACACCTTC. The encoded protein is CASSLAITGGANYGYTF.

Turning to this clone: One end of the junction fails to match germline, which may point to a read error. The chain couples TRBV4-2 to TRBJ2-3; D is unclear. The CDR3 has 13 amino acids. Per the germline V gene, CDR1 is LGHNA and CDR2 is YNFKEQ. In nucleotides, the CDR3 is TGTGCCAGCAGCCAAGTAAGGGCGGCCCAACCTATTTTT. Translated, it gives CASSQVRAAQPIF.

This clone was seen only once. The CDR3 is CASRASYSGQTDTQYF. For the CDR3, the DNA is TGCGCCAGCAGGGCTAGCTATAGCGGGCAAACAGATACGCAGTATTTT. The V call is TRBV10-2, the J call TRBJ2-3, with 7 positions matching TRBD2. V shed 6 bases, J shed 3 bases, and the junction held 12 bases outside the gene matches. The V gene's germline CDR1 is WSHSY and CDR2 SAAADI. The CDR3 extends over 16 amino acids.

This clone was found once. The chain is built from TRBV9 and TRBJ1-2; weak D call: TRBD1 (5 bases). The CDR3 is made up of 15 amino acids. V lost 0 bases, J lost 5 bases, and 14 bases lay in between. Germline V gene data show CDR1 as SGDLS and CDR2 as YYNGEE. CDR3: CASSVGAGFRYGYTF. The DNA of the CDR3 is TGTGCCAGCAGCGTAGGGGCAGGGTTCCGTTATGGCTACACCTTC. Complete variable domain (other parts from reference TRBV9 and TRBJ1-2): DSGVTQTPKHLITATGQRVTLRCSPRSGDLSVYWYQQSLDQGLQFLIQYYNGEERAKGNILERFSAQQFPDLHSELNLSSLELGDSALYFCASSVGAGFRYGYTFGSGTRLTVV.

This clone has more than one count but fewer than ten. This rearrangement joins TRBV11-3 to TRBJ1-3; a possible D gene is TRBD1 (5 bases). The CDR3 sequence is 15 residues long. V lost 6 bases, J lost 0 bases, and 12 bases lay in between. CDR1 is SGHNT and CDR2 is YENEEA in the germline V gene. The CDR3 DNA is TGTGCCAGCAGTTTTAGACAGACCTCTGGAAACACCATATATTTT. This translates into CASSFRQTSGNTIYF.

In its sample, this clone was seen once. The J gene is TRBJ2-2, the V gene TRBV7-8, with D perhaps TRBD1 or TRBD2 (6 bases each). This CDR3 has 16 amino acids. The V gene lost 5 bases and the J gene lost 3 bases, with 16 bases spanning the gap. The germline V gene has CDR1 SGHVS and CDR2 FQNEAQ. CDR3 sequence (DNA): TGTGCCAGCAGCGCCTACGGGGGCGCCGACACCGGGGAGCTGTTTTTT. Translated, it gives CASSAYGGADTGELFF.

This clone was counted between two and nine times. The rearrangement uses TRBV18 and TRBJ1-6, with 9 nucleotides matching TRBD1. This CDR3 contains 15 residues. V shed 5 bases, J shed 11 bases, and the junction held 10 bases outside the gene matches. The V gene's germline CDR1 is KGHSH and CDR2 LQKENI. The chain's CDR3 is CASSTGTGIIAPLHF. CDR3 bases: TGTGCCAGCTCAACCGGGACAGGGATTATTGCACCCCTCCACTTT.

J is TRBJ2-7 and V is TRBV5-1; a possible D gene is TRBD2 (6 bases). Germline CDR1 and CDR2: SGHRS and YFSETQ. The CDR3 runs to 12 residues. The V end was cut by 2 bases, the J end by 5 bases, with 8 bases between. Here the CDR3 DNA reads TGCGCCAGCAGCTTCGGGGAGGACGAGCAGTACTTC. Translating it yields CASSFGEDEQYF.

The rearrangement joins TRBV15 to TRBJ1-1; D perhaps matches TRBD1 (6 bases). The germline CDR1 and CDR2 sequences are LNHNV and YYDKDF (reference sequence). Trimming shortened V by 0 bases and J by 0 bases, and 8 bases separated the two germline ends. CDR3 length: 15 amino acids. CDR3 residues: CATSREGTLNTEAFF. The DNA of the CDR3 is TGTGCCACCAGCAGAGAAGGGACACTGAACACTGAAGCTTTCTTT.

The chain recombines TRBV5-1 with TRBJ2-2; no clear D. Germline CDR1 SGHRS, CDR2 YFSETQ. The CDR3 is 15 residues long. The V gene lost 0 bases and the J gene lost 2 bases, with 8 bases spanning the gap. CDR3 protein: CASSLAGTNTGELFF. CDR3 in DNA: TGCGCCAGCAGCTTGGCGGGTACCAACACCGGGGAGCTGTTTTTT.

The chain uses TRBV5-5 and TRBJ2-5; D remains ambiguous. Between the trimmed V and J ends, which lost 2 bases and 3 bases, there was a span of 5 bases. The CDR3 is made up of 12 amino acids. Germline values: CDR1 SGHKS, CDR2 YYEKEE (reference sequence). The CDR3: CASSFWEETQYF. The CDR3 DNA sequence: TGTGCCAGCAGCTTTTGGGAAGAGACCCAGTACTTC.

The table lists this clone with a few counts. V usage is TRBV30 and J usage is TRBJ2-7; D ambiguous. Between the trimmed V and J ends, which lost 0 bases and 3 bases, there was a span of 3 bases. This CDR3 has 11 residues. Per germline, CDR1 GTSNPN and CDR2 SVGIG (reference sequence). The CDR3 nucleotides are TGTGCCTGGAGTGTAAGCTACGAGCAGTACTTC. Its translation is CAWSVSYEQYF.

The chain recombines TRBV18 with TRBJ1-3; D gene uncertain. Deletions cut 3 bases from V and 2 bases from J, with 11 bases between. There are 15 residues in the CDR3. CDR1 KGHSH and CDR2 LQKENI come from the germline V gene. The CDR3 loop is CASSPTDLPGNTIYF. As DNA, the CDR3 is TGTGCCAGCTCACCTACGGACCTACCTGGAAACACCATATATTTT.

The chain has TRBV5-1 and TRBJ2-1, with D tentatively TRBD2 (6 bases). The V and J ends lost 1 base and 3 bases respectively, with 11 bases between them. CDR3 size: 15 residues. Germline V CDR1 and CDR2: SGHRS, YFSETQ. The CDR3 DNA follows: TGCGCCAGCAGCTTGTTCGGGGAGGACTACAATGAGCAGTTCTTC. Residues: CASSLFGEDYNEQFF.

The chain uses TRBV23-1 and TRBJ2-7; D not resolved. TRBV23-1 is an open reading frame whose function is uncertain. V gave up 0 bases and J gave up 4 bases, with 16 bases separating them. The CDR3 loop spans 16 amino acids. CDR3 in amino acids: CASSQSRTDLGYEQYF. CDR3 DNA: TGCGCCAGCAGTCAATCGCGTACAGATCTCGGTTACGAGCAGTACTTC.

The chain has TRBV28 and TRBJ2-5; maybe TRBD2 (7 bases). Trimming took off 4 bases at V and 5 bases at J, with 17 bases between the two ends. Germline CDR1 MDHEN, CDR2 SYDVKM. CDR3 length equals 15 residues. This CDR3 reads CASSSITGGGETQYF. CDR3 sequence (DNA): TGTGCCAGCAGTTCCATTACGGGGGGCGGGGAGACCCAGTACTTC.